These 24 T cell receptor beta chains were sequenced from one sample in a study of regulatory T cells in long-lasting Graves disease (dated by TCRdb to 2020 to 2023). The time point label on this specimen signifies: persistent/refractory GD, antithyroid drugs over 5 years with positive TRAb. For both TCR sequencing and RNA sequencing, RNA was extracted from PBMCs using TRIzol. The library was prepared using multiplex PCR. The sequencing machine was an Illumina HiSeq 4000. CDR3 regions were amplified by Arm-PCR with iRepertoire HTBI primers to construct TCR beta libraries. TCRdb cleaned the public reads at Q25 with fastp, built clones with MiXCR and kept in-frame beta chains. Rows with one shared CDR3 protein collapse into an entry with the most common genes and DNA. In this sample the table shows about 470,000 distinct CDR3 sequences, about 22% of which occur a single time. Less than 9% of the sample is held by the ten biggest clonotypes.

Here the sequenced sample was peripheral blood mononuclear cells (PBMCs), taken when the disease was refractory, from a patient treated with antithyroid drugs. Receptors originate from a female donor with Graves disease.

This clonotype was counted at least ten times. The rearrangement uses TRBV11-3 and TRBJ1-1, with 7 bases fitting TRBD1. This CDR3 spans 21 amino acids. In germline, CDR1 is SGHNT, CDR2 YENEEA. V lost 1 base, J lost 2 bases, and 22 bases stayed unmatched. CDR3 DNA sequence: TGTGCCAGCAGCTTAGCGGACAGGTTACGACCCCTGTTCGACCGCAACACTGAAGCTTTCTTT. This sequence encodes CASSLADRLRPLFDRNTEAFF.

This clonotype was counted ten times or more. The J gene is TRBJ2-5, the V gene TRBV30, with D unclear. This CDR3 has 12 residues. Deletions cut 3 bases from V and 4 bases from J, with 9 bases between. Germline CDR1 and CDR2: GTSNPN and SVGIG (reference sequence). CDR3 DNA: TGTGCCTGGAGAGAAATCGGAGAGACCCAGTACTTC. Protein product: CAWREIGETQYF.

This clonotype was counted at least ten times. This rearrangement joins TRBV10-3 to TRBJ1-4; D gene unclear. Germline values: CDR1 ENHRY, CDR2 SYGVKD. Trimming removed 3 bases from V and 10 bases from J, with 12 bases in between. The CDR3 contains 13 residues. CDR3 in DNA: TGTGCCATCAGTGAAGGGTTAGTAGGAAAACTGTTTTTT. Amino acid sequence: CAISEGLVGKLFF.

As for this clonotype: A clone one base away is much larger, so this may be a read error. The chain links TRBV11-2 to TRBJ2-7; D is unclear. There are 15 residues in the CDR3. Trimming took off 0 bases at V and 3 bases at J, with 12 bases between the two ends. Germline CDR1 SGHAT, CDR2 FQNNGV. The CDR3 nucleotides read TGTGCCAGCAGCTTAGATTTCGGAAGCTTCTACGAGCAGTACTTC. Protein product: CASSLDFGSFYEQYF. The variable domain in full, completed from reference TRBV11-2 and TRBJ2-7, reads EAGVAQSPRYKIIEKRQSVAFWCNPISGHATLYWYQQILGQGPKLLIQFQNNGVVDDSQLPKDRFSAERLKGVDSTLKIQPAKLEDSAVYLCASSLDFGSFYEQYFGPGTRLTVT.

This clonotype was observed at least ten times. The chain is built from TRBV28 and TRBJ1-1; D gene uncertain. V was pared by 6 bases and J by 0 bases, with 8 bases between. The CDR3 loop spans 13 amino acids. CDR1 MDHEN and CDR2 SYDVKM come from the germline V gene. The CDR3 nucleotides are TGTGCCAGCAGCTCAACATTGAACACTGAAGCTTTCTTT. It specifies CASSSTLNTEAFF.

This clonotype was observed many times. This chain joins TRBV6-1 and TRBJ1-1, with a tentative D call TRBD1 (6 bases). This CDR3 comprises 14 residues. The V end lost 2 bases, the J end lost 3 bases, and 10 bases lay between the germline ends. The germline gives CDR1 MNHNS, CDR2 SASEGT. Written as DNA, the CDR3 is TGTGCCAGCAGTGAAAGGGGGGCGTACACTGAAGCTTTCTTT. This translates into CASSERGAYTEAFF.

J is TRBJ2-7 and V is TRBV7-9; 12 nucleotides match TRBD2. The CDR3 runs 16 residues. V shed 3 bases and J 6 bases; nucleotides not matched to a gene: 9. From germline, CDR1 is SEHNR and CDR2 FQNEAQ (reference sequence). The CDR3 loop reads CASSLARLAGVVEQYF. The DNA for the CDR3 is TGTGCCAGCAGCTTGGCCCGACTAGCGGGAGTGGTCGAGCAGTACTTC.

J is TRBJ1-2 and V is TRBV5-4, with D possibly matching TRBD1 (5 bases). V was pared by 4 bases and J by 3 bases, with 13 bases between. Looked up from germline, CDR1 is SGHNT and CDR2 is YYREEE (reference sequence). CDR3 length equals 14 residues. The CDR3 is CASSPGLGDYGYTF. CDR3 DNA: TGTGCCAGCAGCCCGGGGCTGGGGGACTATGGCTACACCTTC.

The V call is TRBV14, the J call TRBJ2-7; the match to TRBD2 covers 8 bases. CDR3 length equals 15 residues. The V gene's germline CDR1 is SGHDN and CDR2 FVKESK. With 7 bases clipped from V and 7 bases from J, the junction kept 15 bases outside the gene matches. The CDR3 DNA sequence: TGTGCCAGCACGCGCGCGGGAGGAGAAGTTTGGGAGCAGTACTTC. The encoded protein is CASTRAGGEVWEQYF.

The chain joins TRBV20-1 to TRBJ2-2; TRBD2 is a possible D gene (5 bases). This CDR3 has 15 residues. Germline V gene sequence: CDR1 DFQATT, CDR2 SNEGSKA (reference sequence). Trimming left V 6 bases short and J 0 bases short, with 14 bases between. CDR3 amino acids: CSASIRGSNTGELFF. For the CDR3, the DNA is TGCAGTGCGAGCATACGGGGTTCGAACACCGGGGAGCTGTTTTTT.

The rearrangement joins TRBV11-2 to TRBJ2-7; TRBD2 agrees at 7 bases. Germline CDR1 SGHAT, CDR2 FQNNGV. Unmatched junction bases numbered 16, after V lost 6 bases and J lost 2 bases. CDR3 size: 17 residues. The CDR3, as DNA: TGTGCCAGCAGTCGACTTGCGGCTAGCGGAACAACCTACGAGCAGTACTTC. This gives the protein CASSRLAASGTTYEQYF.

This clonotype occurred many times. The chain links TRBV3-1 to TRBJ1-4; 9 nucleotides line up with TRBD1. Germline trimming cut 4 bases from V and 1 base from J; bases unmatched to any gene: 4. The germline V gene encodes CDR1 LGHDT and CDR2 YNNKEL (reference sequence). The CDR3 contains 16 residues. This chain's CDR3 is CASSPDRGGTNEKLFF. The DNA of the CDR3 is TGTGCCAGCAGCCCGGACAGGGGAGGAACTAATGAAAAACTGTTTTTT.

The table lists this clonotype with many counts. Sequence at one end of the junction differs from germline and may be a read error. V usage is TRBV2 and J usage is TRBJ2-7; 8 positions match TRBD1. CDR1 SNHLY and CDR2 FYNNEI come from the germline V gene. CDR3 size: 15 residues. Written as DNA, the CDR3 is TGTGCCAGCAGCGAAGACAGGGGTGATATTCACGAGCAGTACTTC. Its translation: CASSEDRGDIHEQYF.

This clonotype was detected only a few times. The rearrangement links TRBV7-9 to TRBJ2-2, with D possibly being TRBD1 or TRBD2 (7 bases each). Between the trimmed V and J ends, which lost 6 bases and 0 bases, there was a span of 23 bases. CDR3 length equals 19 residues. Germline V gene sequence: CDR1 SEHNR, CDR2 FQNEAQ (reference sequence). The CDR3: CASSEGGTDRTSNTGELFF. The DNA of the CDR3 is TGTGCCAGCAGTGAGGGAGGGACAGACCGAACATCGAACACCGGGGAGCTGTTTTTT.

This rearrangement joins TRBV4-1 to TRBJ2-2; tentative D call: TRBD1 (6 bases). The CDR3 covers 19 residues. Germline assignment: CDR1 MGHRA and CDR2 YSYEKL. V lost 0 bases and J lost 3, with 20 bases in between. In DNA form, the CDR3 reads TGCGCCAGCAGCCAAGATGGGACACACACCTTTACCTACACCGGGGAGCTGTTTTTT. This encodes CASSQDGTHTFTYTGELFF.

The chain links TRBV30 to TRBJ2-2, with unresolved D. V was trimmed by 4 bases and J by 6 bases, leaving 9 bases between them. From germline, CDR1 is GTSNPN and CDR2 SVGIG (reference sequence). This CDR3 has 12 amino acids. The CDR3 DNA is TGTGCCTGGAATTCAATCTCCGGGGAGCTGTTTTTT. Residues: CAWNSISGELFF.

In its sample, this clonotype was seen a few times. V usage is TRBV11-3 and J usage is TRBJ1-1; D remains unclear. The germline V gene encodes CDR1 SGHNT and CDR2 YENEEA. The CDR3 has 14 amino acids. V shed 4 bases and J shed 1 base, with 10 bases lying between them. CDR3 DNA sequence: TGTGCCAGCAGCTCGTTAAGTAAGAACACTGAAGCTTTCTTT. Protein: CASSSLSKNTEAFF.

This clonotype was counted a few times. This chain uses TRBV7-3 with TRBJ1-1, with 8 nucleotides matching TRBD1. This CDR3 spans 14 amino acids. Germline CDR1 reads SGHTA; CDR2 reads FQGTGA. The V segment lost 2 bases and the J segment 4 bases; nucleotides outside the gene matches: 3. The CDR3 nucleotides are TGTGCCAGCAGCTTATACGGACAGGGCACTGAAGCTTTCTTT. Its protein product is CASSLYGQGTEAFF. Combining the CDR3 with reference TRBV7-3 and TRBJ1-1 gives the whole variable domain GAGVSQTPSNKVTEKGKYVELRCDPISGHTALYWYRQSLGQGPEFLIYFQGTGAADDSGLPNDRFFAVRPEGSVSTLKIQRTERGDSAVYLCASSLYGQGTEAFFGQGTRLTVV.

The chain is built from TRBV2 and TRBJ2-3; TRBD1 agrees at 7 bases. The germline V gene encodes CDR1 SNHLY and CDR2 FYNNEI. CDR3 length: 13 residues. Trimming removed 6 bases from V and 4 bases from J; junction bases left unmatched: 4. CDR3 bases: TGTGCCAGCAGCGCAGACAGGGCAGATACGCAGTATTTT. It codes for CASSADRADTQYF.

This clonotype was recorded at least ten times. The chain joins TRBV20-1 to TRBJ2-5, with unresolved D. Trimming removed 0 bases at V and 3 bases at J, with 17 bases between. Germline V gene sequence: CDR1 DFQATT, CDR2 SNEGSKA (reference sequence). This CDR3 contains 16 residues. The CDR3 is CSARDGSESPEETQYF. In nucleotides, the CDR3 is TGCAGTGCTAGAGATGGGTCGGAGTCACCCGAAGAGACCCAGTACTTC.

The table lists this clonotype with many counts. V gene TRBV30 combines with J gene TRBJ1-1; tentatively, D is TRBD1 (6 bases). Between the trimmed V and J ends, which lost 2 bases and 6 bases, there was a span of 10 bases. From germline, CDR1 is GTSNPN and CDR2 SVGIG (reference sequence). There are 12 residues in the CDR3. The CDR3 coding sequence is TGTGCCTGGAGTTCAGGGGTGGCTGAAGCTTTCTTT. Translating it yields CAWSSGVAEAFF.

The table lists this clonotype with a few counts. This chain connects TRBV19 to TRBJ1-1; 9 positions match TRBD1. The CDR3 loop spans 16 amino acids. V trimming: 5 bases; J trimming: 9 bases; junction bases outside the gene matches: 16. The germline CDR1 and CDR2 sequences are LNHDA and SQIVND (reference sequence). The CDR3 loop reads CASSPPGWTGDTKAFF. DNA for the CDR3: TGTGCCAGTAGTCCCCCCGGTTGGACAGGGGATACCAAAGCTTTCTTT.

Concerning this clonotype itself: The junction and the germline gene differ at one end; a read error may be behind it. The chain uses TRBV6-5 and TRBJ1-1; D is undetermined. CDR3 length: 13 amino acids. The germline V gene has CDR1 MNHEY and CDR2 SVGAGI. The CDR3 loop is CASSYSGNTEALF. The CDR3 bases are TGTGCCAGCAGTTATTCCGGGAACACTGAAGCTCTCTTT.

V gene TRBV30 combines with J gene TRBJ2-1; 13 bases agree with TRBD2. Per germline, CDR1 GTSNPN and CDR2 SVGIG (reference sequence). V shed 4 bases and J 6 bases; nucleotides not matched to a gene: 6. The CDR3 runs to 15 residues. CDR3 in DNA: TGTGCCTGGAACGTTGGACTAGCGGGAGCCAATGAGCAGTTCTTC. Translated: CAWNVGLAGANEQFF. Using reference TRBV30 and TRBJ2-1 for the parts outside the CDR3, the full variable domain is SQTIHQWPATLVQPVGSPLSLECTVEGTSNPNLYWYRQAAGRGLQLLFYSVGIGQISSEVPQNLSASRPQDRQFILSSKKLLLSDSGFYLCAWNVGLAGANEQFFGPGTRLTVL.